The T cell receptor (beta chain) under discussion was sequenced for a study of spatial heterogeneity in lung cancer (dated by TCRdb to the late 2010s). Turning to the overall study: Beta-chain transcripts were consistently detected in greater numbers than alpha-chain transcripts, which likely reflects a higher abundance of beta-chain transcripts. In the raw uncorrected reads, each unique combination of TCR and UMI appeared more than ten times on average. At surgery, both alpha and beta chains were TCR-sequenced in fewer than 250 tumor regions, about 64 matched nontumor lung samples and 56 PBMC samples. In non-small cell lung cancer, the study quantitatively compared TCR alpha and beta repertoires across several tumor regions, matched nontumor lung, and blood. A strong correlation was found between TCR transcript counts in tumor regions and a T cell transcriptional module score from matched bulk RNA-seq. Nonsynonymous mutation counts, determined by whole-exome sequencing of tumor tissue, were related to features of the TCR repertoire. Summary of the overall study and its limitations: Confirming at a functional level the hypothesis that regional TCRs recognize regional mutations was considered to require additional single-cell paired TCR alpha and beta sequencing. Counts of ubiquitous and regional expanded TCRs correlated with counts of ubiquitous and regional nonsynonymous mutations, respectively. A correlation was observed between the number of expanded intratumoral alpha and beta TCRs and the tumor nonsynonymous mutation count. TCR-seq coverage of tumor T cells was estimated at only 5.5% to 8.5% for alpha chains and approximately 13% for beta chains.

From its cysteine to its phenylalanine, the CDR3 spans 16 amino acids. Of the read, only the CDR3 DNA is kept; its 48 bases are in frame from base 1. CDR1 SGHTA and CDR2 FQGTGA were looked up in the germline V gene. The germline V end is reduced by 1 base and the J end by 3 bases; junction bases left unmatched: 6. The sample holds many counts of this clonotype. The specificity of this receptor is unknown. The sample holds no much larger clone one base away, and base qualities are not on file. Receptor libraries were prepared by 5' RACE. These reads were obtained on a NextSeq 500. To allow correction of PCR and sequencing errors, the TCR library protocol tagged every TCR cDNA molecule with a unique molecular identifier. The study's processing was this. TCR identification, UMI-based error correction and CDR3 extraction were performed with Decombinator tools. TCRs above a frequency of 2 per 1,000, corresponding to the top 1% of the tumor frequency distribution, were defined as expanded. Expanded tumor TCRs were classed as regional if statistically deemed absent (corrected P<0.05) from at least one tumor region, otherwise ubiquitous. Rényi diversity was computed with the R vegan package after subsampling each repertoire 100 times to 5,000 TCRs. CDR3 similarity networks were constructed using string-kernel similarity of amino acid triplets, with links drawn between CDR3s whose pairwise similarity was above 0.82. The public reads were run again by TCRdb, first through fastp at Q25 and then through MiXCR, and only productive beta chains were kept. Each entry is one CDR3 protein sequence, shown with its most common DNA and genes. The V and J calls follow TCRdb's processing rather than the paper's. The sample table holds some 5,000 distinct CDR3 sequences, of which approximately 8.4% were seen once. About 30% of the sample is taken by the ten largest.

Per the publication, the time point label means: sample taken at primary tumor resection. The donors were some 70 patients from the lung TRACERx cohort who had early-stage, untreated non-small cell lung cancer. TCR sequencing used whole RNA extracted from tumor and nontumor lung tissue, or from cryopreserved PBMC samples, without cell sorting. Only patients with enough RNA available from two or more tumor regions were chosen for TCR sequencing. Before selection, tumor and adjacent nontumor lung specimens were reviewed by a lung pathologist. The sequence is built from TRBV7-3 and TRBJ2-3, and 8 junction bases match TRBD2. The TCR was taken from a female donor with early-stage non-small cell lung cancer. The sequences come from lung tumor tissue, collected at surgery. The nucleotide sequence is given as TGTGCCAGCAGCTTAAGCCCAGGGACTAGTACAGATACGCAGTATTTT. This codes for CASSLSPGTSTDTQYF.